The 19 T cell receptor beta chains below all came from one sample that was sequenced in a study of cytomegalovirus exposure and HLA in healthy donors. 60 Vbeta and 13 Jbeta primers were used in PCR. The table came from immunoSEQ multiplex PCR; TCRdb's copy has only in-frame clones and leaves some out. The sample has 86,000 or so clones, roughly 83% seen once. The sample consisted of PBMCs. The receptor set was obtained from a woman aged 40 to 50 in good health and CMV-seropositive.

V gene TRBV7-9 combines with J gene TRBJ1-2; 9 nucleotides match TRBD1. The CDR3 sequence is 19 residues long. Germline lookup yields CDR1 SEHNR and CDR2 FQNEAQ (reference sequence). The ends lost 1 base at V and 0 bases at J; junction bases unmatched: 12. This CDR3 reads CASSLVPGTGQGANYGYTF. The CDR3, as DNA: TGTGCCAGCAGCTTAGTACCCGGGACAGGGCAGGGGGCTAACTATGGCTACACCTTC.

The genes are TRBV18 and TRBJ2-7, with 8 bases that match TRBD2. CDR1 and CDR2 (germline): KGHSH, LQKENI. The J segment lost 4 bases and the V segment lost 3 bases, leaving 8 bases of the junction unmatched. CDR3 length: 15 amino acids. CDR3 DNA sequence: TGTGCCAGCTCACCCCCACGGGGGGGCCGGTACGAGCAGTACTTC. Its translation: CASSPPRGGRYEQYF.

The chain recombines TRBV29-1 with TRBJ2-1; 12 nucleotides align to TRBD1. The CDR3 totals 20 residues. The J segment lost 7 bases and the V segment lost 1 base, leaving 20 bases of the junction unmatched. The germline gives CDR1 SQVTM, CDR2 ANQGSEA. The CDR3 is CSVEASGGSGQGALGNEQFF. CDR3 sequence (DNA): TGCAGCGTTGAAGCCTCGGGGGGCTCGGGACAGGGGGCCCTAGGGAATGAGCAGTTCTTC.

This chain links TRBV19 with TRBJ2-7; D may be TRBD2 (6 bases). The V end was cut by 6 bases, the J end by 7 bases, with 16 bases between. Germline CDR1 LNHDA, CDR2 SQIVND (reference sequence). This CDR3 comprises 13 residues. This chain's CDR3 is CASSVAVVGEQYF. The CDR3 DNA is TGTGCCAGTAGCGTAGCGGTTGTGGGGGAGCAGTACTTC.

In DNA form, the CDR3 reads TGTGCCAGCAGCCCGGGACAAGTCCAGGTCAATGAGCAGTTCTTC. The encoded protein is CASSPGQVQVNEQFF. The chain uses TRBV7-2 and TRBJ2-1; the D gene is possibly TRBD1 (6 bases). The germline V gene encodes CDR1 SGHTA and CDR2 FQGNSA. V shed 5 bases and J shed 6 bases, with 17 bases lying between them. CDR3 size: 15 residues.

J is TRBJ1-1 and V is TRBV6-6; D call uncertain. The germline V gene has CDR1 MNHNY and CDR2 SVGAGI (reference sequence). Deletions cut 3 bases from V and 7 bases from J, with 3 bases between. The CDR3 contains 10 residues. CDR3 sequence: CASSYNEAFF. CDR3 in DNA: TGTGCCAGCAGTTATAATGAAGCTTTCTTT.

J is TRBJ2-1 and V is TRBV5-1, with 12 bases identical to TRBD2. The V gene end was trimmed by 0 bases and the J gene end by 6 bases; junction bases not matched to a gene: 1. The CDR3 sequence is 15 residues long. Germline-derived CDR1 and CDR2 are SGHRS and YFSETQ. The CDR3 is CASSLGTSGANEQFF. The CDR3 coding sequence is TGCGCCAGCAGCTTGGGGACTAGCGGGGCCAATGAGCAGTTCTTC.

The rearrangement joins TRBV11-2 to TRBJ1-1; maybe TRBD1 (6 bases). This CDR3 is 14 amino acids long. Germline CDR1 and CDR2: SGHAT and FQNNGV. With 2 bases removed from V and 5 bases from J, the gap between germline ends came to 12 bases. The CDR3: CASSLSVTGTEAFF. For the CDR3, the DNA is TGTGCCAGCAGCTTAAGTGTAACAGGGACTGAAGCTTTCTTT.

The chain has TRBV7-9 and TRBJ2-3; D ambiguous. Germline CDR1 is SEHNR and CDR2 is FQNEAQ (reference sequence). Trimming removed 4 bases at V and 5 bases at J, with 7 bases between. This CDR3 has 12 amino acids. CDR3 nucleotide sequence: TGTGCCAGCAGCTCCCCCATAGATACGCAGTATTTT. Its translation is CASSSPIDTQYF.

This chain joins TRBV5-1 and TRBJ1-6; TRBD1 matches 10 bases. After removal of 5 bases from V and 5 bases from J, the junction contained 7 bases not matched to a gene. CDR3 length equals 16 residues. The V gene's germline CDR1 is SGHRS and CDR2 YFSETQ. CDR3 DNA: TGCGCCAGCAGATCCAGGACAGGGGGAGATAATTCACCCCTCCACTTT. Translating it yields CASRSRTGGDNSPLHF.

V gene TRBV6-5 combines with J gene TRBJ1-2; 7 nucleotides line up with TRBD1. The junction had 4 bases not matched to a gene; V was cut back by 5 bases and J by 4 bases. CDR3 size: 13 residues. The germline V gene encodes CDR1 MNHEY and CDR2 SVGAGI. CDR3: CASSRQGFYGYTF. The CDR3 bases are TGTGCCAGCAGTCGACAGGGTTTCTATGGCTACACCTTC.

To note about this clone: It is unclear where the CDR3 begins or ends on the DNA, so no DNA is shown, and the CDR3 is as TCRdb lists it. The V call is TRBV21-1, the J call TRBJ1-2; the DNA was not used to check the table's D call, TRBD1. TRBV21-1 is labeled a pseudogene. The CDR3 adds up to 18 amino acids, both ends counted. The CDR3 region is CASTNGSFGPGRAYGYTF.

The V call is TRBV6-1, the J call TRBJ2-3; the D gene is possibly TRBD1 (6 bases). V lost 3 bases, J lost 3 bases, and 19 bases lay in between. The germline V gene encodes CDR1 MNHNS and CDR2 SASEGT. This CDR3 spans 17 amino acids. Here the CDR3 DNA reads TGTGCCAGCAGTGATCCCATGACAGGCCTACGGACAGATACGCAGTATTTT. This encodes CASSDPMTGLRTDTQYF.

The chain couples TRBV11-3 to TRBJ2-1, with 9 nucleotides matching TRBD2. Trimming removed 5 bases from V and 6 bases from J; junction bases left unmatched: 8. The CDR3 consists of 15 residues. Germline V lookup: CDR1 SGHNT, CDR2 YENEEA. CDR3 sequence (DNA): TGTGCCAGCAGCCTAAGGGGTAGCGGGGGCAATGAGCAGTTCTTC. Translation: CASSLRGSGGNEQFF.

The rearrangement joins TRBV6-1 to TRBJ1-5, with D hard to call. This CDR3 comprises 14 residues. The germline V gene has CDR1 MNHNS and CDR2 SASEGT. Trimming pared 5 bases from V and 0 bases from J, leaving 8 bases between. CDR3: CASSQVYSNQPQHF. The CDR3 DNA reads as TGTGCCAGCAGTCAGGTCTATAGCAATCAGCCCCAGCATTTT.

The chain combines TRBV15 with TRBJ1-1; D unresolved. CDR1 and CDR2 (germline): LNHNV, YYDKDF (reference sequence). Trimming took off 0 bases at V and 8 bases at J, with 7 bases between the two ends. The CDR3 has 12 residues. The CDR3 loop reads CATSRERSEAFF. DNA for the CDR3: TGTGCCACCAGCAGAGAAAGGAGCGAAGCTTTCTTT. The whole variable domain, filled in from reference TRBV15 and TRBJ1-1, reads DAMVIQNPRYQVTQFGKPVTLSCSQTLNHNVMYWYQQKSSQAPKLLFHYYDKDFNNEADTPDNFQSRRPNTSFCFLDIRSPGLGDTAMYLCATSRERSEAFFGQGTRLTVV.

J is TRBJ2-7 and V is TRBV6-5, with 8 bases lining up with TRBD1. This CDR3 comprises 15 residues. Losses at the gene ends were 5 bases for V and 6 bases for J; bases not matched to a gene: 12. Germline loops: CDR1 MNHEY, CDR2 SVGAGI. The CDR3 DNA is TGTGCCAGCAGTCCCAGGACAGGGACGCCAGGCGAGCAGTACTTC. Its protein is CASSPRTGTPGEQYF.

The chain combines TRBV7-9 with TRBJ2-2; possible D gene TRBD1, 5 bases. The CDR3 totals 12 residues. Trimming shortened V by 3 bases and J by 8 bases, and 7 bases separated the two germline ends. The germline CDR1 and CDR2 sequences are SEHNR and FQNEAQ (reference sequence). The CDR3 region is CASSFRAGELFF. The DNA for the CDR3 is TGTGCCAGCAGCTTCAGGGCGGGGGAGCTGTTTTTT.

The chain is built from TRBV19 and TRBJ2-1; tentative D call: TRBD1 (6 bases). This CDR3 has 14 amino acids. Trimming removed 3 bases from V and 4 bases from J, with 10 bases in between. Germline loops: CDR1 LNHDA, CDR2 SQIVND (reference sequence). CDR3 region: CASSMGAGYNEQFF. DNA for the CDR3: TGTGCCAGTAGTATGGGGGCCGGGTACAATGAGCAGTTCTTC.